In this sample, the clone carrying this T cell receptor (beta chain) is large. Its antigen is unknown. Deletions cut 8 bases from V and 4 bases from J, with 18 bases between. This CDR3 has 15 amino acids. The germline V gene has CDR1 SEHNR and CDR2 FQNEAQ (reference sequence). TCRdb keeps only in-frame clones here, not all; method: immunoSEQ multiplex PCR. The table includes around 15,000 clones, 80% to 90% detected once. The tumor samples were collected prior to definitive surgery or chemotherapy. The data originate from a study of high-grade serous ovarian cancer treatment subgroups. Turning to the study itself: Samples averaged around 13,000 reads and several thousand unique TCR beta rearrangements.

Study outcomes and limitations: TCR clonal relatedness correlated positively with neoantigen level.

Sequenced material: tumor tissue. The V call is TRBV7-9, the J call TRBJ1-5; D gene uncertain. The source of this sequence is a human donor with high-grade serous ovarian cancer. The CDR3, as DNA: TGTGCCAGCGCTTCGACCGGACCGGGGAATCAGCCCCAGCATTTT. Translation: CASASTGPGNQPQHF.